The rows below give T cell receptor beta chains drawn from one sample of a study of beta chain features in type 1 diabetes. This table comes from immunoSEQ multiplex PCR, and its TCRdb copy is limited to in-frame clones, with some not included. This sample has some 290,000 clones; around 24% occur once, and the top ten carry approximately 0.011%. The specimen sequenced was naive CD4+ T cells from blood. All receptors come from a young woman with type 1 diabetes. The CDR3 runs from the conserved cysteine through the conserved F or W. The D gene is left open where the match is weak. Clone size is stated in some rows and not others, as once, few, many or a class when expanded.

CDR3aa: CASSPTAGDQQYF
CDR3nt: TGTGCCAGCTCACCAACAGCGGGAGACCAGCAGTACTTC
j_gene: TRBJ2-7
abundance: few
d_gene: TRBD2
v_gene: TRBV18

CDR3aa: CASSFRGRGVETQYF
CDR3nt: TGTGCCAGCAGTTTCAGGGGGCGAGGGGTGGAGACCCAGTACTTC
j_gene: TRBJ2-5
abundance: -
d_gene: TRBD1
v_gene: TRBV28

CDR3aa: CASSYVEGNGYTF
CDR3nt: TGTGCCAGCAGTTACGTGGAGGGGAATGGCTACACCTTC
j_gene: TRBJ1-2
abundance: -
d_gene: -
v_gene: TRBV6-5

CDR3aa: CASSLTSGTYNEQFF
CDR3nt: TGTGCCAGCTCACTCACTAGCGGGACCTACAATGAGCAGTTCTTC
j_gene: TRBJ2-1
abundance: -
d_gene: TRBD2
v_gene: TRBV18

CDR3aa: CATRDRGNYGYTF
CDR3nt: TGTGCTACCAGGGACAGGGGCAACTATGGCTACACCTTC
j_gene: TRBJ1-2
abundance: -
d_gene: TRBD1
v_gene: TRBV27

CDR3aa: CASSFAYGKETQYF
CDR3nt: TGTGCCAGCAGTTTCGCGTACGGTAAAGAGACCCAGTACTTC
j_gene: TRBJ2-5
abundance: -
d_gene: -
v_gene: TRBV28

CDR3aa: CASSLDTEAFF
CDR3nt: TGTGCCAGCTCCTTAGACACTGAAGCTTTCTTT
j_gene: TRBJ1-1
abundance: -
d_gene: -
v_gene: TRBV18

CDR3aa: CASSSPAADNQPQHF
CDR3nt: TGTGCCAGCAGCTCCCCGGCGGCAGACAATCAGCCCCAGCATTTT
j_gene: TRBJ1-5
abundance: -
d_gene: -
v_gene: TRBV7-2

CDR3aa: CAWSEGVALANEQFF
CDR3nt: TGTGCCTGGAGTGAAGGAGTTGCCCTGGCAAATGAGCAGTTCTTC
j_gene: TRBJ2-1
abundance: -
d_gene: -
v_gene: TRBV30

CDR3aa: CASSFTGNYEQYF
CDR3nt: TGCGCCAGCAGCTTCACAGGGAACTACGAGCAGTACTTC
j_gene: TRBJ2-7
abundance: few
d_gene: -
v_gene: TRBV5-1

CDR3aa: CASSLSGAWGYTF
CDR3nt: TGTGCCAGCAGTTTATCGGGGGCCTGGGGCTACACCTTC
j_gene: TRBJ1-2
abundance: few
d_gene: -
v_gene: TRBV27

CDR3aa: CASSSGQGPGYTF
CDR3nt: TGCGCCAGCAGCTCAGGACAGGGGCCTGGCTACACCTTC
j_gene: TRBJ1-2
abundance: -
d_gene: TRBD1
v_gene: TRBV5-1

CDR3aa: CASSARLVPYNEQFF
CDR3nt: TGCGCCAGCAGCGCGAGACTAGTTCCCTACAATGAGCAGTTCTTC
j_gene: TRBJ2-1
abundance: -
d_gene: -
v_gene: TRBV5-1

CDR3aa: CASRLLAGPYVQYF
CDR3nt: TGTGCCAGCAGGCTACTAGCGGGGCCGTACGTGCAGTACTTC
j_gene: TRBJ2-7
abundance: once
d_gene: TRBD2
v_gene: TRBV13

CDR3aa: CAWIPSGSFYEQYF
CDR3nt: TGTGCCTGGATCCCAAGCGGGAGCTTCTACGAGCAGTACTTC
j_gene: TRBJ2-7
abundance: few
d_gene: TRBD2
v_gene: TRBV30

CDR3aa: CASSSPSLAGGGGDSYNEQFF
CDR3nt: TGTGCCAGCAGCTCCCCCTCGCTAGCGGGAGGAGGGGGGGACTCCTACAATGAGCAGTTCTTC
j_gene: TRBJ2-1
abundance: -
d_gene: TRBD2
v_gene: TRBV7-3

CDR3aa: CASSSLEDYGYTF
CDR3nt: TGTGCCAGCAGTTCCCTCGAGGACTATGGCTACACCTTC
j_gene: TRBJ1-2
abundance: few
d_gene: -
v_gene: TRBV6-5